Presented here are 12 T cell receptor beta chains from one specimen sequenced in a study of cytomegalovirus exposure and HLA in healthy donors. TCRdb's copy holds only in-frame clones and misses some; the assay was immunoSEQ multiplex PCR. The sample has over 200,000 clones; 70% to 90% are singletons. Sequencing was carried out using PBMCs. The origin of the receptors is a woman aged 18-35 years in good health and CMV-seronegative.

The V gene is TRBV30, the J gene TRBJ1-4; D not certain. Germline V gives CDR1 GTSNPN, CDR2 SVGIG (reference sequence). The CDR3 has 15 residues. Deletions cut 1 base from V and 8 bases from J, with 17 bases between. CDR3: CAWSEGQAGGEKLFF. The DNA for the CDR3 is TGTGCCTGGAGTGAAGGTCAGGCTGGCGGAGAAAAACTGTTTTTT.

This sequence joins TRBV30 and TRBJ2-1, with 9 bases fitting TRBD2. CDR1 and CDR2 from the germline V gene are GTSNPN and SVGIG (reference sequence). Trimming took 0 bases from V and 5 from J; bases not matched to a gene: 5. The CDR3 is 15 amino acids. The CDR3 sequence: CAWSVGLAGNNEQFF. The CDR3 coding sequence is TGTGCCTGGAGTGTGGGGCTAGCGGGGAACAATGAGCAGTTCTTC.

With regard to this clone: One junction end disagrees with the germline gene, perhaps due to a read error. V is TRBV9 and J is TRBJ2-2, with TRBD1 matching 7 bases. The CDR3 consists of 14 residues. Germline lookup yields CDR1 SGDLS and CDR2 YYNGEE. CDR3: CASSVTGNPGELFF. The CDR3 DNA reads TGTGCCAGCAGCGTGACAGGGAACCCCGGGGAGCTGTTTTTT.

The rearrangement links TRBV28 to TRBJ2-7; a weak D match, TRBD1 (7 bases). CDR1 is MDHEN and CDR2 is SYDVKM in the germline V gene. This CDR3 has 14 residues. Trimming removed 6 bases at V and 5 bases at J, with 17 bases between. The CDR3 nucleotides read TGTGCCAGCAGGGACTACAGGGGACGGGACGAGCAGTACTTC. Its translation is CASRDYRGRDEQYF.

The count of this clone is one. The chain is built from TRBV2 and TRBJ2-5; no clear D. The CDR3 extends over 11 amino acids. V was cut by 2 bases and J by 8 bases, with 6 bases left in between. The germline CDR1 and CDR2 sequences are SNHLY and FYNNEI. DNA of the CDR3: TGTGCCAGCAGTGAACGGGCAACCCAGTACTTC. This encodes CASSERATQYF.

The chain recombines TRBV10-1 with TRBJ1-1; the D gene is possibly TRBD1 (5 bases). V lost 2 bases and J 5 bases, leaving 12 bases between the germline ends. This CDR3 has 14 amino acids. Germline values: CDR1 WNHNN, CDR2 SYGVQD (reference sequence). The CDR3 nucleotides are TGCGCCAGCAGTGAGGGGGCCCCGTATACTGAAGCTTTCTTT. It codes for CASSEGAPYTEAFF.

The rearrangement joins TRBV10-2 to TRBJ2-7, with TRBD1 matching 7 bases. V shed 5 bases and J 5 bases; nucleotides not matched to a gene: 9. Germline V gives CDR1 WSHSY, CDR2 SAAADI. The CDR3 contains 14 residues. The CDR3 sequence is CASSTGERGHEQYF. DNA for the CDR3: TGCGCCAGCAGTACAGGGGAAAGGGGTCACGAGCAGTACTTC.

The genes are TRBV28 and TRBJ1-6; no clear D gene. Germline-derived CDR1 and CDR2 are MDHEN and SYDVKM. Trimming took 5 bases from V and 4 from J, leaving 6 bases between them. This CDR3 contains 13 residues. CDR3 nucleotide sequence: TGTGCCAGCAGTCGGGGTTATAATTCACCCCTCCACTTT. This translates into CASSRGYNSPLHF.

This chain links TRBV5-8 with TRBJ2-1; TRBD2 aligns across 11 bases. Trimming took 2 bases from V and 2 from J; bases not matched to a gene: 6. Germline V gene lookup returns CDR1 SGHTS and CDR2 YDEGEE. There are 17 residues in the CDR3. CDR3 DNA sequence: TGTGCCAGCAGCTTACAGATAGCGGGAGGGACCTACAATGAGCAGTTCTTC. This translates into CASSLQIAGGTYNEQFF.

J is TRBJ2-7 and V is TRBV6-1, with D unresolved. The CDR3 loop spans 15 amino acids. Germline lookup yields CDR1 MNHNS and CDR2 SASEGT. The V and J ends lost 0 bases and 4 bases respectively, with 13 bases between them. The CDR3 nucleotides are TGTGCCAGCAGTGAAGCCTTATCTGCAACTTACGAGCAGTACTTC. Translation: CASSEALSATYEQYF.

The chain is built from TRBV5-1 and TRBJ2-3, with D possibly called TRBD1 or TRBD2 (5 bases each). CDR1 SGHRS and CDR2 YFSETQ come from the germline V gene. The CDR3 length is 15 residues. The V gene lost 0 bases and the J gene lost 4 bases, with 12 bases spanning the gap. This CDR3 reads CASSLGGGRADTQYF. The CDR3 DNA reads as TGCGCCAGCAGCTTGGGTGGGGGTCGGGCAGATACGCAGTATTTT.

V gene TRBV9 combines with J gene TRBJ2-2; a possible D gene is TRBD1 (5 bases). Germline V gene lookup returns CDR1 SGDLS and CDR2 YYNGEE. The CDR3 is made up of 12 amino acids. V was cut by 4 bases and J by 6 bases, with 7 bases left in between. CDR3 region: CASSPQAGELFF. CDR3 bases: TGTGCCAGCAGCCCACAGGCCGGGGAGCTGTTTTTT.